Presented here are 15 T cell receptor beta chains from one specimen sequenced in a study of blood T cell repertoires in COVID-19. Profiling relied on immunoSEQ multiplex PCR, and the TCRdb table lists in-frame clones only, not all of them. This table holds nearly 350,000 clones, around 83% found once. Sequencing was performed on peripheral blood. These receptors were obtained from a man aged 30-40 years with active or convalescent COVID-19.

This clone came up once. CDR3: CARGGGGLEQFF. Written as DNA, the CDR3 is TGTGCCAGGGGCGGGGGGGGGCTTGAGCAGTTCTTC. The V and J genes are TRBV19 and TRBJ2-1; 9 bases are a match to TRBD2. Trimming at V came to 9 bases and at J to 9 bases, leaving 6 bases not matched to a gene. CDR3 length: 12 residues. Germline CDR1 reads LNHDA; CDR2 reads SQIVND (reference sequence).

This clone was recorded only once. The chain has TRBV15 and TRBJ2-2, with 8 bases that match TRBD2. Germline V gene lookup returns CDR1 LNHNV and CDR2 YYDKDF (reference sequence). V was pared by 5 bases and J by 7 bases, with 9 bases of the junction left unmatched. This CDR3 comprises 15 residues. The CDR3 sequence is CATSSRLASNGELFF. In nucleotides, the CDR3 is TGTGCCACCAGCTCTAGACTAGCGTCCAACGGGGAGCTGTTTTTT.

This clone was detected a few times. This chain connects TRBV19 to TRBJ1-3, with D uncertain. Germline V CDR1 and CDR2: LNHDA, SQIVND (reference sequence). This CDR3 has 11 amino acids. V was pared by 4 bases and J by 14 bases, with 12 bases between. As DNA, the CDR3 is TGTGCCAGTAGTACCGGCAGGTTCCTATATTTT. It specifies CASSTGRFLYF.

The V and J genes are TRBV6-5 and TRBJ1-1; possible D gene TRBD1, 5 bases. Germline assignment: CDR1 MNHEY and CDR2 SVGAGI. This CDR3 is built from 13 residues. V was clipped by 4 bases and J by 4 bases, with 10 bases between them. This CDR3 is CASSSTGGTEAFF. The CDR3 DNA sequence: TGTGCCAGCAGTTCCACGGGGGGCACTGAAGCTTTCTTT.

The chain links TRBV6-2 or TRBV6-3 to TRBJ2-2; D gene uncertain. Germline CDR1 reads MNHEY; CDR2 reads SVGEGT. Trimming stripped 2 bases from V and 7 bases from J, with 14 bases between. The CDR3 loop spans 15 amino acids. CDR3 loop: CASSYVRRRGGELFF. CDR3 DNA: TGTGCCAGCAGTTACGTTCGTAGAAGAGGCGGGGAGCTGTTTTTT.

This chain joins TRBV6-6 and TRBJ2-4, with D perhaps matching TRBD1 (7 bases). CDR3 length equals 14 residues. The V gene lost 2 bases and the J gene lost 5 bases, with 10 bases spanning the gap. Germline V gene sequence: CDR1 MNHNY, CDR2 SVGAGI (reference sequence). Here the CDR3 DNA reads TGTGCCAGCAGTTACAGCAGGGGGGAAAACATTCAGTACTTC. This encodes CASSYSRGENIQYF.

V gene TRBV3-1 (or the pseudogene TRBV3-2) combines with J gene TRBJ1-2; D might be TRBD1 (5 bases). Trimming removed 4 bases from V and 8 bases from J, with 17 bases in between. This CDR3 spans 14 amino acids. Per germline, CDR1 LGHDT and CDR2 YNNKEL (reference sequence). The CDR3 coding sequence is TGTGCCAGCAGCCCCCCCGGAGGGGCTGCAGGCTACACCTTC. Translated, it gives CASSPPGGAAGYTF.

The J gene is TRBJ2-7, the V gene TRBV19, with a weak D call TRBD1 (7 bases). This CDR3 is 16 amino acids long. The ends were cut back, 6 bases at V and 1 base at J, with 19 bases in the middle. The germline V gene has CDR1 LNHDA and CDR2 SQIVND (reference sequence). The CDR3 protein is CASSRGAGRRSYEQYF. CDR3 nucleotide sequence: TGTGCCAGTAGCAGGGGGGCGGGGCGTCGATCCTACGAGCAGTACTTC.

The chain has TRBV7-2 and TRBJ2-4; 8 bases match TRBD1. The CDR3 totals 18 residues. CDR1 is SGHTA, CDR2 FQGNSA, per germline. V shed 4 bases, J shed 0 bases, and the junction held 11 bases outside the gene matches. The CDR3 DNA is TGTGCCAGCAGCTCAGGGTCCGACAGGGGTCTAGCCAAAAACATTCAGTACTTC. Its translation is CASSSGSDRGLAKNIQYF. Using reference TRBV7-2 and TRBJ2-4 for the parts outside the CDR3, the full variable domain is GAGVSQSPSNKVTEKGKDVELRCDPISGHTALYWYRQSLGQGLEFLIYFQGNSAPDKSGLPSDRFSAERTGGSVSTLTIQRTQQEDSAVYLCASSSGSDRGLAKNIQYFGAGTRLSVL.

The J gene is TRBJ1-2, the V gene TRBV24-1; TRBD1 aligns across 11 bases. The length of the CDR3 is 14 residues. V lost 5 bases and J lost 8; bases outside the gene matches: 6. The germline gives CDR1 KGHDR, CDR2 SFDVKD. The CDR3 region is CATSAGQGARGYTF. The CDR3 nucleotides are TGTGCCACCAGTGCAGGACAGGGGGCGAGGGGCTACACCTTC.

The rearrangement joins TRBV28 to TRBJ2-6; no definite D call. This CDR3 region has 16 residues. The germline V gene encodes CDR1 MDHEN and CDR2 SYDVKM. The germline V and J ends were trimmed by 3 bases and 0 bases, with 9 bases remaining between them. The CDR3 nucleotides read TGTGCCAGCAGTTTGCTCCAGAACTCTGGGGCCAACGTCCTGACTTTC. It codes for CASSLLQNSGANVLTF.

The CDR3 nucleotides read TGTGCCAGCAGCCCACTAGCGGGGGGGCCGGTCGGCACAGATACGCAGTATTTT. The encoded protein is CASSPLAGGPVGTDTQYF. The chain uses TRBV7-6 and TRBJ2-3; 13 bases match TRBD2. Trimming cost V 5 bases and J 1 base; bases outside gene matches: 9. The CDR3 runs 18 residues. The germline V gene has CDR1 SGHVS and CDR2 FNYEAQ.

The V gene is TRBV9, the J gene TRBJ1-6; D remains ambiguous. Germline V gene sequence: CDR1 SGDLS, CDR2 YYNGEE. Between the trimmed V and J ends, which lost 5 bases and 5 bases, there was a span of 14 bases. CDR3 length: 15 residues. CDR3 DNA sequence: TGTGCCAGCAGGGAAACCCGGGGAGATAATTCACCCCTCCACTTT. Encoded protein: CASRETRGDNSPLHF.

This clone was observed a single time. The J gene is TRBJ1-6, the V gene TRBV7-6; D is perhaps TRBD1 (5 bases). Trimming left V 5 bases short and J 4 bases short, with 9 bases between. This CDR3 is 14 amino acids long. Per germline, CDR1 SGHVS and CDR2 FNYEAQ. Here the CDR3 reads CASSPRVYNSPLHF. DNA for the CDR3: TGTGCCAGCAGCCCCAGGGTTTATAATTCACCCCTCCACTTT.

The chain links TRBV12-3 or TRBV12-4 to TRBJ1-5; no reliable D call. V was shortened by 5 bases and J by 7 bases, with 9 bases between the two germline ends. The CDR3 has 12 amino acids. The CDR3: CASSSRGQPQHF. The CDR3 nucleotides are TGTGCCAGCAGTAGCCGAGGGCAGCCCCAGCATTTT.